A selection of T cell receptor beta chains follows, all from one sample in a study of T cell changes during pregnancy in multiple sclerosis. TCRdb's table, derived via immunoSEQ multiplex PCR, lists solely in-frame clones and lacks some. The table includes some 74,000 clones, roughly 89% detected once. Sequencing used peripheral blood, obtained after pregnancy. These TCRs come from a female donor in good health, enrolled as a control in a pregnancy study. The CDR3 runs from the conserved cysteine through the conserved F or W. A D gene is named only where the DNA matches it firmly. The size entry is marked missing in some rows and otherwise reads once, few, many or a size class.

NA	TRBV10-3	TRBJ2-7	TRBD1	TGTGCCATTAAACAGGGGGCTGCGTCCTACGAGCAGTACTTC	CAIKQGAASYEQYF
NA	TRBV5-1	TRBJ1-3	NA	TGCGCCAGCAGCTTGGCCACGGGGGCTGGAAACACCATATATTTT	CASSLATGAGNTIYF
NA	TRBV6-5	TRBJ1-6	NA	TGTGCCAGCAGTTACTCTAGGCAGGCCTATAATTCACCCCTCCACTTT	CASSYSRQAYNSPLHF
NA	TRBV27	TRBJ2-3	NA	TGTGCCAGCAGCAGGGGCTCTAGGGTCCGCGCAGATACGCAGTATTTT	CASSRGSRVRADTQYF
NA	TRBV5-1	TRBJ1-1	NA	TGCGCCAGCAGCTTGGGGGGCGGCCAGACTGAAGCTTTCTTT	CASSLGGGQTEAFF
NA	TRBV28	TRBJ2-5	NA	TGTGCCAGCAGCCCCCCCCGGGGCCAAGAGACCCAGTACTTC	CASSPPRGQETQYF
NA	TRBV7-2	TRBJ1-5	NA	TGTGCCAGCAGCTGGGCCCTGGGGGCCAATCAGCCCCAGCATTTT	CASSWALGANQPQHF
once	TRBV7-9	TRBJ1-6	NA	TGTGCCAGCAGACCCAGGGAGGGTTCACCCCTCCACTTT	CASRPREGSPLHF
NA	TRBV28	TRBJ2-3	TRBD2	TGTGCCAGCAGTATACTAGCGGGGGACACAGATACGCAGTATTTT	CASSILAGDTDTQYF
NA	TRBV4-1	TRBJ2-1	NA	TGCGCCAGCAGACGGGTGGGGGGACCCAGGAATTACAATGAGCAGTTCTTC	CASRRVGGPRNYNEQFF
NA	TRBV6-1	TRBJ2-3	NA	TGTGCCAGCAGTGAAACGGTCGGGATGAGCACAGATACGCAGTATTTT	CASSETVGMSTDTQYF
NA	TRBV4-3	TRBJ2-2	TRBD2	TGCGCCAGCAGCCACCAGACTAGCGCCCCGGGTAGCGGGGAGCTGTTTTTT	CASSHQTSAPGSGELFF
NA	TRBV5-1	TRBJ1-5	NA	TGCGCCAGCAGCACCTGGACAGCCGCGAGCGATAGCAATCAGCCCCAGCATTTT	CASSTWTAASDSNQPQHF
NA	TRBV5-6	TRBJ2-7	NA	TGTGCCAGCAGTCGACAGCCGTTCAGCTCCTACGAGCAGTACTTC	CASSRQPFSSYEQYF
NA	TRBV7-9	TRBJ1-3	TRBD1	TGTGCCAGCAGCCAGGACAGGGGAAACACCATATATTTT	CASSQDRGNTIYF
NA	TRBV28	TRBJ2-1	NA	TGTGCCAGCACCAGGGGACGTGAGCAGTTCTTC	CASTRGREQFF
NA	TRBV5-4	TRBJ1-6	TRBD1	TGTGCCAGCAGCAGGACAGGGGGCACTTATAATTCACCCCTCCACTTT	CASSRTGGTYNSPLHF
NA	TRBV10-2	TRBJ2-1	TRBD1	TGCGCCAGCGCGTACAGGGGTACGATCTATGAGCAGTTCTTC	CASAYRGTIYEQFF